One sample yielded the 8 T cell receptor beta chains listed below, sequenced in a study of T-cell memory formation after mild COVID-19. MiXCR, run by TCRdb on the 5' RACE reads, gives a single entry per CDR3 protein. The sample has about 13,000 distinct CDR3 sequences, around 15% seen once. Input material: PBMCs or a T cell subset sorted from them (not recorded which). These receptors all come from a man aged 18 to 29 who had mild COVID-19 (a few samples of this study predate the infection). Cell type and time point are not known.

The chain carries TRBV5-6 and TRBJ2-1; D not certain. This CDR3 has 14 amino acids. CDR1 and CDR2 (germline): SGHDT, YYEEEE. Trimming took 3 bases from V and 3 from J, leaving 10 bases between them. CDR3 sequence: CASSSDGSYNEQFF. The CDR3 coding sequence is TGTGCCAGCAGCTCCGACGGTAGCTACAATGAGCAGTTCTTC. Combining the CDR3 with reference TRBV5-6 and TRBJ2-1 gives the whole variable domain DAGVTQSPTHLIKTRGQQVTLRCSPKSGHDTVSWYQQALGQGPQFIFQYYEEEERQRGNFPDRFSGHQFPNYSSELNVNALLLGDSALYLCASSSDGSYNEQFFGPGTRLTVL.

The J gene is TRBJ1-1, the V gene TRBV24-1; no clear D gene. V lost 8 bases and J lost 3, with 12 bases in between. CDR1 and CDR2 from the germline V gene are KGHDR and SFDVKD. The CDR3 sequence is 13 residues long. The CDR3 loop reads CATMGSWDTEAFF. DNA of the CDR3: TGTGCCACCATGGGGAGCTGGGACACTGAAGCTTTCTTT.

This clonotype was observed many times. This chain links TRBV4-1 with TRBJ1-1; D is ambiguous. V lost 4 bases and J 4 bases, leaving 13 bases between the germline ends. Germline V CDR1 and CDR2: MGHRA, YSYEKL. The CDR3 is 14 residues long. As DNA, the CDR3 is TGCGCCAGCAGCCTAAGGACTCTGGGCACTGAAGCTTTCTTT. Amino acid sequence: CASSLRTLGTEAFF.

This clonotype was found many times. V usage is TRBV12-3 or TRBV12-4 and J usage is TRBJ1-2; tentative D call: TRBD1 (5 bases). V was cut by 1 base and J by 4 bases, with 10 bases left in between. CDR3 length: 14 residues. CDR3 nucleotide sequence: TGTGCCAGCAGTTTAGTCGGGGGAAGCTATGGCTACACCTTC. It specifies CASSLVGGSYGYTF.

Ten or more counts support this clonotype. This chain connects TRBV27 to TRBJ2-3, with 9 bases fitting TRBD2. This CDR3 region has 16 residues. From germline, CDR1 is MNHEY and CDR2 SMNVEV (reference sequence). V was clipped by 3 bases and J by 6 bases; unmatched bases: 10. For the CDR3, the DNA is TGTGCCAGCAGTTTTACCATCCAGCGGGGGGTGGATACGCAGTATTTT. This codes for CASSFTIQRGVDTQYF.

This clonotype has a count of ten or more. CDR3 DNA: TGCGCCAGCAGCCAAGTGAGTGGACGGATTTACACCTTC. It specifies CASSQVSGRIYTF. The rearrangement uses TRBV4-1 and TRBJ1-2; D remains ambiguous. V was cut by 1 base and J by 11 bases, with 14 bases left in between. CDR1 is MGHRA, CDR2 YSYEKL, per germline. CDR3 length: 13 amino acids.

The chain is built from TRBV20-1 and TRBJ1-5; D remains unclear. There are 14 residues in the CDR3. CDR1 DFQATT and CDR2 SNEGSKA come from the germline V gene (reference sequence). The germline V and J ends were trimmed by 3 bases and 5 bases, with 14 bases remaining between them. The CDR3 DNA is TGCAGTGCTAGTAGCCAAGGAAAGGATCAGCCCCAGCATTTT. Amino acid sequence: CSASSQGKDQPQHF.

V and J are TRBV7-2 and TRBJ2-5; tentatively, D is TRBD2 (7 bases). Germline CDR1 is SGHTA and CDR2 is FQGNSA. V was clipped by 3 bases and J by 3 bases, with 23 bases between them. CDR3 length: 18 residues. The CDR3 nucleotides are TGTGCCAGCAGCTTTCCCACGGATGGGGGGGGCGGGAAAGAGACCCAGTACTTC. Amino acids: CASSFPTDGGGGKETQYF.